The 21 T cell receptor beta chains below all came from one sample that was sequenced in a study of beta chain features in type 1 diabetes. Broader study findings: Shortening that was moderate but significant affected the TCRB CDR3s of Type 1 diabetes patients in all four CD4+ subsets.

These receptors' antigens are unknown. Isolated RNA was reverse transcribed in full, so expressed TCRB transcripts were sequenced. Assay used: immunoSEQ multiplex PCR; TCRdb lists only in-frame clones, some missing. The profile covers 240,000 or so clones, with approximately 13% appearing a single time and roughly 0.019% taken by the ten largest. What was sequenced was naive CD4+ T cells from blood. The receptor set was obtained from a man aged 25-40 years with type 1 diabetes.

There are a few counts of this clone. The chain joins TRBV4-1 to TRBJ1-2; 8 positions match TRBD1. The junction had 3 bases not matched to a gene; V was cut back by 3 bases and J by 3 bases. Germline loops: CDR1 MGHRA, CDR2 YSYEKL. The CDR3 loop spans 14 amino acids. CDR3 loop: CASSHPQGDYGYTF. The CDR3 region has the DNA TGCGCCAGCAGCCATCCACAGGGGGACTATGGCTACACCTTC.

The chain couples TRBV5-1 to TRBJ1-2; 9 nucleotides align to TRBD1. J lost 6 bases, V lost 4 bases, and 4 bases had no gene match. The CDR3 is made up of 13 amino acids. The germline V gene encodes CDR1 SGHRS and CDR2 YFSETQ. CDR3 DNA sequence: TGCGCCAGCAGCCACGGGACAGGGAATGGCTACACCTTC. It encodes CASSHGTGNGYTF.

The chain uses TRBV5-1 and TRBJ2-1; 7 positions agree with TRBD2. The CDR3 extends over 15 amino acids. CDR1 is SGHRS, CDR2 YFSETQ, per germline. V trimming: 4 bases; J trimming: 0 bases; junction bases outside the gene matches: 4. In nucleotides, the CDR3 is TGCGCCAGCAGCCCACTAGCGAGCTCCTACAATGAGCAGTTCTTC. Its protein product is CASSPLASSYNEQFF.

The chain couples TRBV7-9 to TRBJ1-4, with D uncertain. V was trimmed by 4 bases and J by 8 bases, leaving 11 bases between them. Germline CDR1 reads SEHNR; CDR2 reads FQNEAQ (reference sequence). There are 13 residues in the CDR3. CDR3 residues: CASSSEKGEKLFF. CDR3 in DNA: TGTGCCAGCAGCTCGGAGAAAGGCGAAAAACTGTTTTTT.

This chain links TRBV5-1 with TRBJ1-4; no firm D call. The CDR3 runs to 14 residues. Germline CDR1 and CDR2: SGHRS and YFSETQ. With 4 bases removed from V and 8 bases from J, the gap between germline ends came to 15 bases. The CDR3, as DNA: TGCGCCAGCAGCCCGGCAATGGGAGGAGAAAAACTGTTTTTT. It encodes CASSPAMGGEKLFF.

There are a few counts of this clone. The rearrangement links TRBV6-1 to TRBJ1-1, with D possibly TRBD1 on 5 matching bases. The germline CDR1 and CDR2 sequences are MNHNS and SASEGT. V was trimmed by 6 bases and J by 0 bases, leaving 11 bases between them. The length of the CDR3 is 14 residues. CDR3 bases: TGTGCCAGCAGGGGAGGGGAATTGAACACTGAAGCTTTCTTT. Protein: CASRGGELNTEAFF.

The chain recombines TRBV19 with TRBJ1-5; D perhaps matches TRBD1 (5 bases). CDR3 length: 16 amino acids. V was clipped by 3 bases and J by 1 base, with 13 bases between them. Per the germline V gene, CDR1 is LNHDA and CDR2 is SQIVND (reference sequence). CDR3 nucleotides: TGTGCCAGTAGTATCGAAGGGCAGGGAAGCAATCAGCCCCAGCATTTT. It codes for CASSIEGQGSNQPQHF.

This clone came up a few times. Other DNA variants within this sample encode the same CDR3. V is TRBV6-5 and J is TRBJ2-7; 7 nucleotides line up with TRBD1. The CDR3 loop spans 13 amino acids. CDR1 and CDR2 (germline): MNHEY, SVGAGI. The trim removed 6 bases at V and 0 bases at J, leaving 2 bases unmatched. This CDR3 reads CASSRQGSYEQYF. The CDR3 DNA sequence: TGTGCCAGCAGCCGACAGGGCTCCTACGAGCAGTACTTC.

This clone appeared a few times. V and J are TRBV30 and TRBJ2-2; 9 bases map to TRBD2. The CDR3 runs to 18 residues. The J segment lost 5 bases and the V segment lost 0 bases, leaving 13 bases of the junction unmatched. Germline CDR1 and CDR2: GTSNPN and SVGIG (reference sequence). The CDR3 protein is CAWSVGFGASGMTGELFF. CDR3 coding DNA: TGTGCCTGGAGTGTAGGGTTTGGGGCTAGCGGGATGACCGGGGAGCTGTTTTTT.

This sequence joins TRBV25-1 and TRBJ2-7, with a possible D match to TRBD1 (5 bases). The CDR3 spans 17 residues. V shed 0 bases and J shed 3 bases, with 18 bases lying between them. CDR1 and CDR2 (germline): MGHDK, SYGVNS. Here the CDR3 reads CASSEYSTEGFFYEQYF. CDR3 DNA: TGTGCCAGCAGTGAATACTCGACAGAAGGCTTTTTCTACGAGCAGTACTTC.

The sample holds a few counts of this clone. This sequence joins TRBV19 and TRBJ2-1, with TRBD2 matching over 16 bases. Germline lookup yields CDR1 LNHDA and CDR2 SQIVND (reference sequence). The CDR3 has 16 residues. The V segment lost 6 bases and the J segment 9 bases; nucleotides outside the gene matches: 8. The CDR3 DNA reads as TGTGCCAGTAGAGAGGGACTAGCGGGGGGGCTCTCTGAGCAGTTCTTC. This encodes CASREGLAGGLSEQFF.

This sequence joins TRBV9 and TRBJ2-2, with 9 bases fitting TRBD2. Per germline, CDR1 SGDLS and CDR2 YYNGEE. The J segment lost 5 bases and the V segment lost 1 base, leaving 6 bases of the junction unmatched. The length of the CDR3 is 16 residues. The CDR3 DNA follows: TGTGCCAGCAGCGTAACCCTAGCGGGGCGGACCGGGGAGCTGTTTTTT. As protein: CASSVTLAGRTGELFF.

The rearrangement links TRBV27 to TRBJ2-7; weak D call: TRBD1 (6 bases). V lost 4 bases and J 2 bases, leaving 12 bases between the germline ends. The germline V gene encodes CDR1 MNHEY and CDR2 SMNVEV (reference sequence). CDR3 length: 14 residues. CDR3 protein: CASSSSDRTYEQYF. The CDR3 DNA sequence: TGTGCCAGCAGTTCCTCAGACAGGACCTACGAGCAGTACTTC.

There are a few counts of this clone. This chain connects TRBV29-1 to TRBJ2-3; 8 bases agree with TRBD2. This CDR3 has 16 residues. The germline V gene encodes CDR1 SQVTM and CDR2 ANQGSEA. V shed 2 bases, J shed 6 bases, and the junction held 13 bases outside the gene matches. This CDR3 is CSVEPRTSSFSDTQYF. CDR3 DNA sequence: TGCAGCGTTGAACCCAGGACTAGCTCGTTTTCCGATACGCAGTATTTT.

The rearrangement links TRBV6-6 to TRBJ2-5; D remains unclear. Trimming shortened V by 8 bases and J by 2 bases, and 9 bases separated the two germline ends. In germline, CDR1 is MNHNY, CDR2 SVGAGI (reference sequence). The CDR3 is 12 amino acids. The CDR3 nucleotides read TGTGCCAGCGGCCTGACTCAAGAGACCCAGTACTTC. This sequence encodes CASGLTQETQYF.

This clone was counted a few times. The rearrangement links TRBV5-1 to TRBJ1-2, with D uncertain. The V gene lost 0 bases and the J gene lost 8 bases, with 11 bases spanning the gap. The CDR3 sequence is 13 residues long. Germline V CDR1 and CDR2: SGHRS, YFSETQ. In DNA, the CDR3 is TGCGCCAGCAGCTTGGGGAACCGCAGGGGCTACACCTTC. Translation gives CASSLGNRRGYTF.

This clone was observed a few times. This chain uses TRBV19 with TRBJ2-3, with 8 bases fitting TRBD2. With V trimmed by 6 bases and J by 2 bases, 16 bases remained unmatched. The CDR3 spans 18 residues. From germline, CDR1 is LNHDA and CDR2 SQIVND (reference sequence). CDR3 nucleotide sequence: TGTGCCAGTAGCCGGGACTTGCGGGGGGCAGGATCCACAGATACGCAGTATTTT. It translates to CASSRDLRGAGSTDTQYF.

The V and J genes are TRBV29-1 and TRBJ1-2; TRBD1 might be the D (6 bases). The CDR3 covers 14 residues. The V end was cut by 6 bases, the J end by 4 bases, with 18 bases between. Looked up from germline, CDR1 is SQVTM and CDR2 is ANQGSEA. For the CDR3, the DNA is TGCAGCGTCGCTCCGGGACACTCTACCTATGGCTACACCTTC. Amino acids: CSVAPGHSTYGYTF.

The sample holds a few counts of this clone. The chain couples TRBV19 to TRBJ1-5; possibly TRBD1 for D (5 bases). The length of the CDR3 is 16 residues. Trimming took off 5 bases at V and 6 bases at J, with 20 bases between the two ends. Germline loops: CDR1 LNHDA, CDR2 SQIVND (reference sequence). CDR3 nucleotides: TGTGCCAGTAGTTCCATGGGGCAGGCAAGGCGTCAGCCCCAGCATTTT. Translation: CASSSMGQARRQPQHF.

Only a few counts were recorded for this clone. The rearrangement links TRBV30 to TRBJ2-7; TRBD1 is a possible D gene (5 bases). CDR3 length: 14 amino acids. Germline CDR1 and CDR2: GTSNPN and SVGIG (reference sequence). The germline V and J ends were trimmed by 4 bases and 0 bases, with 13 bases remaining between them. In DNA form, the CDR3 reads TGTGCCTGGAACGGGCGAGGACACTCCTACGAGCAGTACTTC. Amino acids: CAWNGRGHSYEQYF. Using reference TRBV30 and TRBJ2-7 for the parts outside the CDR3, the full variable domain is SQTIHQWPATLVQPVGSPLSLECTVEGTSNPNLYWYRQAAGRGLQLLFYSVGIGQISSEVPQNLSASRPQDRQFILSSKKLLLSDSGFYLCAWNGRGHSYEQYFGPGTRLTVT.

The chain couples TRBV9 to TRBJ1-2; 9 nucleotides match TRBD1. Per germline, CDR1 SGDLS and CDR2 YYNGEE. This CDR3 is built from 16 residues. J gave up 3 bases and V 0 bases, and 6 bases lay outside the gene matches. CDR3 sequence: CASSVEEDRGYYGYTF. The CDR3, as DNA: TGTGCCAGCAGCGTAGAAGAGGACAGGGGTTACTATGGCTACACCTTC.